The clone carrying this TCR beta chain was detected only a few times. Antigen: not known. The data are from a study of response to subunit inactivated influenza vaccine. V was clipped by 3 bases and J by 3 bases, with 18 bases between them. CDR1 and CDR2 (germline): DFQATT, SNEGSKA (reference sequence). This CDR3 spans 15 amino acids. One entry per CDR3 protein, called by TCRdb with MiXCR from the RT-PCR reads. The sample includes 650,000 or so distinct CDR3 sequences, less than 15% seen only once; the top ten take around 7.6%. Findings and caveats of the study: Each seasonal influenza vaccination, the authors suggested, recruits few new T cells.

Here the sequenced sample was PBMCs from blood, taken around two weeks before vaccination. This chain uses TRBV20-1 with TRBJ2-7; D gene uncertain. This clonotype was obtained from a man aged 50-60 years who received an inactivated influenza vaccine. Here the CDR3 reads CSASFQTFTGYEQYF. The CDR3 coding sequence is TGCAGTGCTAGTTTCCAGACATTTACCGGCTACGAGCAGTACTTC.